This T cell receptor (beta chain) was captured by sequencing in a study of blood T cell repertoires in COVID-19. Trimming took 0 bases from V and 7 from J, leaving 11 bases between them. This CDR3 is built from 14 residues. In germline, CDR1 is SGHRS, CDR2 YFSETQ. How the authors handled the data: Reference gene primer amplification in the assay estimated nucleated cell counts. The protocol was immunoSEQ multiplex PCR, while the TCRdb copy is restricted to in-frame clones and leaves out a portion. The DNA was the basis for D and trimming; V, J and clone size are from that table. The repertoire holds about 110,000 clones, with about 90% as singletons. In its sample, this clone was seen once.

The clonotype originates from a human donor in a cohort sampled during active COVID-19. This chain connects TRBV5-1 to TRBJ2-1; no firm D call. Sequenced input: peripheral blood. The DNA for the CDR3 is TGCGCCAGCAGCTTGGGCAGGCCCGAAAATGAGCAGTTCTTC. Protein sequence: CASSLGRPENEQFF.